This TCR beta chain appears in the sequencing data of a study of T cells in Graves' hyperthyroidism and ophthalmopathy. Study-level background: Specimen type is peripheral blood, collected at initial diagnosis prior to any treatment. Study-level points and caveats: The majority of expanded thyroid clonotypes above 0.001 also appeared in blood.

With 2 bases clipped from V and 4 bases from J, the junction kept 5 bases outside the gene matches. The CDR3 sequence is 14 residues long. Germline CDR1 SQVTM, CDR2 ANQGSEA. RNA transcripts yielded amplified TCR beta CDR3 regions. Initially, a first-round RT-PCR of the TCR CDR3 employed the HTBI primer set. TCRdb processed the multiplex PCR reads anew with MiXCR; each CDR3 protein has one entry. The sample lists a few hundred thousand distinct CDR3 sequences; around 16% were seen once. For this clonotype: The antigen is unknown.

An absence of ophthalmopathy progression within 18 months meant stable Graves' hyperthyroidism. The sequencing input was blood. The rearrangement links TRBV29-1 to TRBJ2-3; 8 bases match TRBD2. The TCR comes from a young woman with Graves' hyperthyroidism. CDR3 in amino acids: CSVETGRAPDTQYF. The CDR3 region has the DNA TGCAGCGTTGAAACCGGGAGGGCCCCAGATACGCAGTATTTT.